The present T cell receptor (beta chain) was sequenced within a study of T cells in Graves' hyperthyroidism and ophthalmopathy. Study-wide points: Stable hyperthyroidism was separated from ophthalmopathy by a model based on 13 V-J features.

From RNA transcripts, TCR beta CDR3 regions were amplified. Primed by the HTBI set, a first-round RT-PCR was run on the TCR CDR3. TCRdb reanalysed the multiplex PCR reads using MiXCR and keeps one entry per CDR3 protein. Of fewer than 850,000 distinct CDR3 sequences listed, approximately 15% are singletons. The V end lost 10 bases, the J end lost 4 bases, and 10 bases lay between the germline ends. This CDR3 contains 12 residues. Isolation of PBMCs was performed on roughly 9 ml fresh peripheral blood. At least ten counts were recorded for this clonotype. The antigen is not known. V and J are TRBV12-3 or TRBV12-4 and TRBJ2-2; D not certain. This clonotype was obtained from a man in his forties or fifties with Graves' hyperthyroidism. Sequenced material: blood. CDR3 nucleotides: TGTGCCACCACACGTCTCACCGGGGAGCTGTTTTTT. Amino acid sequence: CATTRLTGELFF.